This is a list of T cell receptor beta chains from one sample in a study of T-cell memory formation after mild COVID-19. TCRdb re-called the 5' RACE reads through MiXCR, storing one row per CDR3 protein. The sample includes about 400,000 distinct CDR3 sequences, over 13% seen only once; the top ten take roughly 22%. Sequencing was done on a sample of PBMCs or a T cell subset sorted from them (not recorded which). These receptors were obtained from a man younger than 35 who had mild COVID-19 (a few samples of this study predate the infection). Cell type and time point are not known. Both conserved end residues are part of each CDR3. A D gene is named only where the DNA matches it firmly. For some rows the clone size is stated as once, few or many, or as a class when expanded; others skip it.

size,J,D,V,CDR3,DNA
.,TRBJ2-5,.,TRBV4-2,CASSQGGPATGQETQYF,TGTGCCAGCAGCCAAGGAGGACCAGCCACAGGCCAAGAGACCCAGTACTTC
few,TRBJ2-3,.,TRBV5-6,CASSLLSLPTQYF,TGTGCCAGCAGCTTATTGTCATTGCCTACGCAGTATTTT
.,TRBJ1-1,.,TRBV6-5,CASSYFRVGTEAFF,TGTGCCAGCAGTTACTTCAGGGTTGGGACTGAAGCTTTCTTT
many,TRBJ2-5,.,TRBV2,CASSEDAAGWRETQYF,TGTGCCAGCAGTGAAGACGCGGCAGGGTGGAGAGAGACCCAGTACTTC
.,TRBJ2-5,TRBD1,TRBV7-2,CASSSLGGTKTQYF,TGTGCCAGCAGCTCATTAGGGGGCACGAAGACCCAGTACTTC
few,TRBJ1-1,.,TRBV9,CASSVDISGEEIAEAFF,TGTGCCAGCAGCGTAGATATTAGTGGGGAAGAGATCGCTGAAGCTTTCTTT
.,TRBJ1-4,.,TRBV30,CAWSVGRENEKLFF,TGTGCCTGGAGTGTGGGCAGGGAAAATGAAAAACTGTTTTTT
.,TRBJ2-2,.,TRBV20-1,CSARTRKTGGFSTGELFF,TGCAGTGCTAGGACCCGGAAGACGGGGGGCTTTAGCACCGGGGAGCTGTTTTTT
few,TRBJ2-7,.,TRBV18,CASSPGTASEQYF,TGTGCCAGCTCACCAGGGACGGCCAGCGAGCAGTACTTC
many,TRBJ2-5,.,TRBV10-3,CAISDRGETQYF,TGTGCCATCAGTGACAGGGGAGAGACCCAGTACTTC
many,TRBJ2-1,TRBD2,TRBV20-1,CSARDPGTSNEQFF,TGCAGTGCTAGAGATCCCGGGACTAGTAATGAGCAGTTCTTC
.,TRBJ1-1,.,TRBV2,CASSSGGAGTEAFF,TGTGCCAGCAGCTCCGGGGGGGCAGGCACTGAAGCTTTCTTT
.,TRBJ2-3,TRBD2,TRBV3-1,CASSQDSTSGAVPDTQYF,TGTGCCAGCAGCCAAGATTCGACTAGCGGGGCCGTACCAGATACGCAGTATTTT
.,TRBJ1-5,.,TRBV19,CASSMGSGTYNQPQHF,TGTGCCAGTAGTATGGGCTCCGGGACATACAATCAGCCCCAGCATTTT
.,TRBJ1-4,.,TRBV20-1,CSARDLGGPDEKLFF,TGCAGTGCTAGAGATCTCGGGGGCCCGGATGAAAAACTGTTTTTT
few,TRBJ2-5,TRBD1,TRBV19,CASSVRGQVSETQYF,TGTGCCAGTAGTGTACGGGGACAGGTCTCGGAGACCCAGTACTTC
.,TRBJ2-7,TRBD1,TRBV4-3,CASRHQRTGIYEQYF,TGCGCCAGCAGGCATCAAAGGACAGGGATCTACGAGCAGTACTTC
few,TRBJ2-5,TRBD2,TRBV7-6,CASSLEPGGGQETQYF,TGTGCCAGCAGCTTGGAGCCTGGGGGGGGACAAGAGACCCAGTACTTC
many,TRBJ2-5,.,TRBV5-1,CASSLLGALETQYF,TGCGCCAGCAGCTTACTGGGGGCGTTGGAGACCCAGTACTTC
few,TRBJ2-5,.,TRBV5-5,CASSLGPGQTLGTQYF,TGTGCCAGCAGCTTGGGCCCGGGACAAACCCTTGGGACCCAGTACTTC
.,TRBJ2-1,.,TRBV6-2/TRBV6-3,CASSYREGARIYNEQFF,TGTGCCAGCAGTTATAGGGAAGGGGCCAGGATCTACAATGAGCAGTTCTTC
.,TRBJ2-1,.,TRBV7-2,CASSLARGGPGNEQFF,TGTGCCAGCAGCTTAGCTCGTGGGGGGCCCGGCAATGAGCAGTTCTTC
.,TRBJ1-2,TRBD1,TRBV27,CASSRRPTGGDGYTF,TGTGCCAGCAGTCGCCGGCCCACAGGGGGCGATGGCTACACCTTC
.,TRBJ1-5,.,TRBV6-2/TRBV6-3,CASSILPQPQHF,TGTGCCAGCAGTATCCTTCCTCAGCCCCAGCATTTT
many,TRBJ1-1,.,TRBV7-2,CASSSSVNTEAFF,TGTGCCAGCAGCTCCTCAGTGAACACTGAAGCTTTCTTT
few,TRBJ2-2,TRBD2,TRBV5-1,CATGTSGGIGTGELFF,TGCGCCACCGGGACTAGCGGGGGAATCGGCACCGGGGAGCTGTTTTTT
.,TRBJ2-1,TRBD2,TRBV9,CASSVQAGGSSYNEQFF,TGTGCCAGCAGCGTTCAAGCGGGGGGGAGCTCCTACAATGAGCAGTTCTTC
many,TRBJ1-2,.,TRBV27,CASSSGINHGYTF,TGTGCCAGCAGTTCGGGGATTAACCATGGCTACACCTTC
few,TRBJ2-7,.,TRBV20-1,CGVGVGASYEQYF,TGCGGGGTCGGAGTGGGGGCCTCTTACGAGCAGTACTTC
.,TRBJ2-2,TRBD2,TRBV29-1,CSVDFGERGNTGELFF,TGCAGCGTTGATTTTGGTGAGCGGGGGAACACCGGGGAGCTGTTTTTT
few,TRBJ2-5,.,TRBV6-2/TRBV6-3,CASSFSMETQYF,TGTGCCAGCAGCTTCTCAATGGAGACCCAGTACTTC
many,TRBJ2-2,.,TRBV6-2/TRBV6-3,CASSPGRNTGELFF,TGTGCCAGCAGCCCGGGACGGAACACCGGGGAGCTGTTTTTT
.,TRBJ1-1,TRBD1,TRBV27,CASRGDREGNTEAFF,TGTGCCAGCAGGGGGGACAGGGAGGGGAACACTGAAGCTTTCTTT
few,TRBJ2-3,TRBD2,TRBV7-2,CASTSGVTGDTQYF,TGTGCCAGCACTAGCGGGGTCACAGGGGATACGCAGTATTTT
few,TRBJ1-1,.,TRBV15,CATSRAAPTAEAFF,TGTGCCACCAGCAGGGCAGCGCCTACGGCTGAAGCTTTCTTT
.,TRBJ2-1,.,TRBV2,CASDFDFGYNEQFF,TGTGCCAGCGATTTCGATTTTGGCTACAATGAGCAGTTCTTC
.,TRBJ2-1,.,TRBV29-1,CSVVTTGYNEQFF,TGCAGCGTAGTAACGACAGGATACAATGAGCAGTTCTTC
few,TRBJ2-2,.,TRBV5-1,CASSLTPLTVGELFF,TGCGCCAGCAGCTTGACGCCGTTGACAGTCGGGGAGCTGTTTTTT
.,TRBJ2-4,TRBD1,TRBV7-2,CASSRDRGRDIQYF,TGTGCCAGCAGCCGTGACAGGGGGCGAGACATTCAGTACTTC
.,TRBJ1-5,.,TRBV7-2,CASSLAPRFGNQPQHF,TGTGCCAGCAGCTTAGCGCCCAGGTTCGGCAATCAGCCCCAGCATTTT
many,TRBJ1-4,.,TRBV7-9,CASSLGGFNEKLFF,TGTGCCAGCAGCTTAGGGGGATTTAATGAAAAACTGTTTTTT
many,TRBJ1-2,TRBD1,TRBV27,CASSPRTGSPGGYTF,TGTGCCAGCAGTCCTCGGACAGGGAGCCCGGGGGGCTACACCTTC
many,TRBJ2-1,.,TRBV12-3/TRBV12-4,CASRAQVGGDNEQFF,TGTGCCAGCAGAGCCCAGGTGGGTGGGGACAATGAGCAGTTCTTC
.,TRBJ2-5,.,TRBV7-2,CASSLALFRTQYF,TGTGCCAGCAGCTTAGCTCTCTTTCGGACCCAGTACTTC
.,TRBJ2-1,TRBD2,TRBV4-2,CASSQGGLAGNEQFF,TGTGCCAGCAGCCAGGGGGGACTAGCGGGAAATGAGCAGTTCTTC
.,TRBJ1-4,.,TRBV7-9,CASSPPGAGEKLFF,TGTGCCAGCAGCCCCCCCGGCGCTGGTGAAAAACTGTTTTTT
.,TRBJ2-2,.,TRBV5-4,CASSLGSTYFTGELFF,TGTGCCAGCAGCTTGGGGTCTACATATTTCACCGGGGAGCTGTTTTTT
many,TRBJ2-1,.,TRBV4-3,CASSLRALSGEQFF,TGCGCCAGCAGCCTCCGGGCCCTGTCGGGGGAGCAGTTCTTC
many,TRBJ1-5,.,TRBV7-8,CASSAQGRGGSNQPQHF,TGTGCCAGCAGCGCCCAAGGGCGAGGGGGTAGCAATCAGCCCCAGCATTTT
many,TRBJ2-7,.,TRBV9,CASSYSPSPGEQYF,TGTGCCAGCAGCTACTCCCCCTCCCCCGGGGAGCAGTACTTC
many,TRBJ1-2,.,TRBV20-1,CSARDQAFHYGYTF,TGCAGTGCTAGAGATCAGGCTTTCCACTATGGCTACACCTTC
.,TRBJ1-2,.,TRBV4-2,CASSQDRPTGFYGYTF,TGTGCCAGCAGCCAAGATCGCCCCACAGGGTTCTATGGCTACACCTTC
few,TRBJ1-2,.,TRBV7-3,CASSLKAGHFYGYTF,TGTGCCAGCAGCTTAAAGGCAGGTCACTTCTATGGCTACACCTTC
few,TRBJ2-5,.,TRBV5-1,CASSLAMGEEETQYF,TGCGCCAGCAGCTTGGCCATGGGGGAGGAGGAGACCCAGTACTTC
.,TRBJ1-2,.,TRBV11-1,CASSLRGRNNYGYTF,TGTGCCAGCAGCTTAAGAGGCAGGAACAACTATGGCTACACCTTC
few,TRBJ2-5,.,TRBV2,CASSRNPGSLETQYF,TGTGCCAGCAGCCGAAACCCAGGCAGCTTGGAGACCCAGTACTTC
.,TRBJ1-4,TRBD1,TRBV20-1,CSAWDRGEKLFF,TGCAGCGCGTGGGACAGGGGGGAAAAACTGTTTTTT
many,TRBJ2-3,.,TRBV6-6,CASSWGGPDTQYF,TGTGCCAGCAGTTGGGGGGGCCCAGATACGCAGTATTTT
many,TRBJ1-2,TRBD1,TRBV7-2,CASSLAGQGRNYGYTF,TGTGCCAGCAGCTTGGCTGGACAGGGGAGGAACTATGGCTACACCTTC
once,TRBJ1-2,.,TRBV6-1,CASRVWSPNYGYTF,TGTGCCAGCAGGGTTTGGAGTCCTAACTATGGCTACACCTTC